These T cell receptor beta chains were read from a single sample in a study of blood T cell repertoires in COVID-19. Only in-frame clones appear in the TCRdb table, and some are missing; sequencing was by immunoSEQ multiplex PCR. This table holds a few hundred thousand clones, about 88% found once. The sequencing sample was made of peripheral blood. All receptors come from a man between 60 and 75 years old who had recovered from COVID-19. Both conserved end residues are part of each CDR3. Each record gives: V gene, CDR3 length, J gene, clone size, D gene, CDR3 DNA, CDR3 protein. The D gene is left open where the match is weak. Part of the rows lack a size; the others show once, few, many or a class for expanded clones.

v_gene: TRBV12-3/TRBV12-4
len: 13
j_gene: TRBJ2-1
abundance: .
d_gene: .
CDR3nt: TGTGCCAGCAGTTTAGTGAAGCCCAATGAGCAGTTCTTC
CDR3aa: CASSLVKPNEQFF

v_gene: TRBV19
len: 16
j_gene: TRBJ2-2
abundance: .
d_gene: .
CDR3nt: TGTGCCAGTAGTACTCCGGGAGACGCGAACACCGGGGAGCTGTTTTTT
CDR3aa: CASSTPGDANTGELFF

v_gene: TRBV3-1/TRBV3-2
len: 16
j_gene: TRBJ2-7
abundance: .
d_gene: .
CDR3nt: TGTGCCAGCAGCCAAGAAAAAAGTCCGGAGGGATACGAGCAGTACTTC
CDR3aa: CASSQEKSPEGYEQYF

v_gene: TRBV6-2/TRBV6-3
len: 14
j_gene: TRBJ1-1
abundance: .
d_gene: .
CDR3nt: TGTGCCAGCAGTTACCCCAGGGTTTCGGGTGAAGCTTTCTTT
CDR3aa: CASSYPRVSGEAFF

v_gene: TRBV19
len: 17
j_gene: TRBJ2-1
abundance: .
d_gene: TRBD2
CDR3nt: TGTGCCAGTAGTATAGGGGGGGGACTAGCGAGTTACAATGAGCAGTTCTTC
CDR3aa: CASSIGGGLASYNEQFF

v_gene: TRBV2
len: 15
j_gene: TRBJ2-2
abundance: .
d_gene: .
CDR3nt: TGTGCCAGCAGTGCACCTATAGAGTCGTCCGGGGAGCTGTTTTTT
CDR3aa: CASSAPIESSGELFF

v_gene: TRBV5-1
len: 16
j_gene: TRBJ2-7
abundance: once
d_gene: TRBD1
CDR3nt: TGCGCCAGCAGCCCCGGGGCGGGACAGGGTTTCGACGAGCAGTACTTC
CDR3aa: CASSPGAGQGFDEQYF

v_gene: TRBV11-2
len: 15
j_gene: TRBJ2-1
abundance: .
d_gene: TRBD1
CDR3nt: TGTGCCAGCAGCCCCGGACAGGGGGCGCGCAATGAGCAGTTCTTC
CDR3aa: CASSPGQGARNEQFF

v_gene: TRBV6-2/TRBV6-3
len: 16
j_gene: TRBJ2-2
abundance: .
d_gene: .
CDR3nt: TGTGCCAGCAGTTACGGGATTAGCGCGAACACCGGGGAGCTGTTTTTT
CDR3aa: CASSYGISANTGELFF

v_gene: TRBV19
len: 14
j_gene: TRBJ2-4
abundance: .
d_gene: TRBD1
CDR3nt: TGTGCCAGTAGTGGGACAGGGAGCCAAAGCATTCAGTACTTC
CDR3aa: CASSGTGSQSIQYF

v_gene: TRBV12-3/TRBV12-4
len: 12
j_gene: TRBJ2-3
abundance: .
d_gene: .
CDR3nt: TGTGCCAGCGGCCAGAACACGGATACGCAGTATTTT
CDR3aa: CASGQNTDTQYF

v_gene: TRBV27
len: 14
j_gene: TRBJ2-7
abundance: .
d_gene: TRBD1
CDR3nt: TGTGCCAGCAGTCTCTTACAGGGGGTCTACGAGCAGTACTTC
CDR3aa: CASSLLQGVYEQYF

v_gene: TRBV19
len: 15
j_gene: TRBJ2-2
abundance: .
d_gene: TRBD1
CDR3nt: TGTGCCAGTAGACGGACAGGGGGCAACACCGGGGAGCTGTTTTTT
CDR3aa: CASRRTGGNTGELFF

v_gene: TRBV5-4
len: 14
j_gene: TRBJ2-2
abundance: .
d_gene: TRBD1
CDR3nt: TGTGCCAGCAGGCAGGGACAGGGTAACGGGGAGCTGTTTTTT
CDR3aa: CASRQGQGNGELFF

v_gene: TRBV5-6
len: 18
j_gene: TRBJ2-3
abundance: .
d_gene: TRBD2
CDR3nt: TGTGCCAGCAGCTCCGTAGCGGGGGGGCTCGTGATTAGAGATACGCAGTATTTT
CDR3aa: CASSSVAGGLVIRDTQYF